What follows are 12 T cell receptor beta chains derived from one specimen sequenced in a study of neurological immune-mediated disorders. TCRdb re-derived calls from the 5' RACE reads in MiXCR, one entry per CDR3 protein. The repertoire consists of approximately 30,000 distinct CDR3 sequences, with around 4% occurring once and the leading ten covering 25%. The sequenced sample consisted of CD4+ T cells from blood. The source of these receptors is a woman in her thirties or forties in good health.

Many counts were recorded for this clonotype. The chain recombines TRBV20-1 with TRBJ2-1; TRBD1 matches 11 bases. After removal of 4 bases from V and 2 bases from J, the junction contained 4 bases not matched to a gene. This CDR3 is built from 15 residues. Germline V CDR1 and CDR2: DFQATT, SNEGSKA (reference sequence). The CDR3 DNA follows: TGCAGTGCTACCCGGGACAGGGGGACCTACAATGAGCAGTTCTTC. Its protein is CSATRDRGTYNEQFF.

This clonotype was observed at least ten times. The chain links TRBV10-2 to TRBJ1-2; TRBD1 is a possible D gene (6 bases). The CDR3 spans 18 residues. V lost 2 bases and J 4 bases, leaving 23 bases between the germline ends. Looked up from germline, CDR1 is WSHSY and CDR2 is SAAADI. The DNA for the CDR3 is TGCGCCAGCAGTGAGGGAGCGGGGGGGCTGAGGAAAAGCTATGGCTACACCTTC. It codes for CASSEGAGGLRKSYGYTF.

Many counts were recorded for this clonotype. This sequence joins TRBV4-1 and TRBJ2-5, with 9 bases fitting TRBD2. This CDR3 has 16 residues. Germline assignment: CDR1 MGHRA and CDR2 YSYEKL. The trim removed 1 base at V and 5 bases at J, leaving 8 bases unmatched. The CDR3 coding sequence is TGCGCCAGCAGCCAAGCGGGCATAGCGGGAGTCGAGACCCAGTACTTC. The encoded protein is CASSQAGIAGVETQYF.

This clonotype has ten or more counts. The genes are TRBV5-1 and TRBJ2-2, with D possibly called TRBD1 or TRBD2 (5 bases each). The CDR3 totals 15 residues. V was pared by 1 base and J by 4 bases, with 11 bases between. Germline V CDR1 and CDR2: SGHRS, YFSETQ. CDR3 in DNA: TGCGCCAGCAGCTTGTCTGGGGACCTCACCGGGGAGCTGTTTTTT. Its protein product is CASSLSGDLTGELFF. The whole variable domain, remainder taken from reference TRBV5-1 and TRBJ2-2, is KAGVTQTPRYLIKTRGQQVTLSCSPISGHRSVSWYQQTPGQGLQFLFEYFSETQRNKGNFPGRFSGRQFSNSRSEMNVSTLELGDSALYLCASSLSGDLTGELFFGEGSRLTVL.

In its sample, this clonotype was seen many times. This chain uses TRBV5-1 with TRBJ1-1; TRBD1 might be the D (5 bases). Germline V gene data show CDR1 as SGHRS and CDR2 as YFSETQ. Trimming removed 4 bases from V and 7 bases from J, with 17 bases in between. The CDR3 length is 14 residues. DNA of the CDR3: TGCGCCAGCAGCCCGGTCCCAGGGTTGGGTGAAGCTTTCTTT. As protein: CASSPVPGLGEAFF. The complete variable domain, with remaining parts taken from reference TRBV5-1 and TRBJ1-1, reads KAGVTQTPRYLIKTRGQQVTLSCSPISGHRSVSWYQQTPGQGLQFLFEYFSETQRNKGNFPGRFSGRQFSNSRSEMNVSTLELGDSALYLCASSPVPGLGEAFFGQGTRLTVV.

This clonotype was recorded many times. V usage is TRBV4-1 and J usage is TRBJ2-3; TRBD1 is a possible D gene (5 bases). The CDR3 is made up of 13 amino acids. Germline V gene sequence: CDR1 MGHRA, CDR2 YSYEKL. V lost 8 bases and J 6 bases, leaving 15 bases between the germline ends. The CDR3 DNA sequence: TGCGCCAGCGCCGGTCTGGGGCTGGATACGCAGTATTTT. Amino acids: CASAGLGLDTQYF.

The table lists this clonotype with many counts. The V gene is TRBV3-1, the J gene TRBJ2-1; TRBD2 matches 7 bases. This CDR3 spans 13 amino acids. Germline lookup yields CDR1 LGHDT and CDR2 YNNKEL (reference sequence). V dropped 2 bases and J dropped 15; count of bases not matched to a gene: 10. CDR3: CASSQTLAAPRFF. CDR3 bases: TGTGCCAGCAGCCAAACCCTAGCGGCTCCGCGGTTCTTC.

This clonotype occurred many times. This chain connects TRBV12-3 or TRBV12-4 to TRBJ1-3, with D tentatively TRBD1 (5 bases). Trimming stripped 9 bases from V and 4 bases from J, with 16 bases between. This CDR3 has 14 amino acids. The CDR3: CASVREPRGNTIYF. In DNA form, the CDR3 reads TGTGCCAGTGTCAGGGAACCTCGGGGAAACACCATATATTTT.

This clonotype showed up many times. The chain links TRBV28 to TRBJ1-2; 8 bases line up with TRBD1. CDR1 is MDHEN and CDR2 is SYDVKM in the germline V gene. The V and J ends lost 3 bases and 4 bases, in that order; junction bases with no gene match: 7. There are 15 residues in the CDR3. CDR3: CASSFSTGDSYGYTF. The DNA for the CDR3 is TGTGCCAGCAGTTTCTCGACAGGGGACAGCTATGGCTACACCTTC.

This clonotype was counted ten times or more. The chain carries TRBV6-6 and TRBJ1-5, with 8 bases fitting TRBD1. Germline CDR1 and CDR2: MNHNY and SVGAGI (reference sequence). V was pared by 7 bases and J by 0 bases, with 8 bases of the junction left unmatched. The CDR3 length is 16 residues. The CDR3 here is CASNDRGHYSNQPQHF. CDR3 nucleotides: TGTGCCAGCAACGACAGGGGCCACTATAGCAATCAGCCCCAGCATTTT.

This clonotype came up many times. The V call is TRBV20-1, the J call TRBJ1-2; the D is unclear. This CDR3 is built from 13 residues. Germline V gene data show CDR1 as DFQATT and CDR2 as SNEGSKA (reference sequence). Trimming stripped 5 bases from V and 8 bases from J, with 18 bases between. This CDR3 reads CSARLGVLGGYTF. For the CDR3, the DNA is TGCAGTGCTCGCCTCGGGGTTCTGGGGGGCTACACCTTC.

This clonotype showed up many times. Relative to the germline gene, one junction end is altered; a read error may explain this. The chain links TRBV7-7 to TRBJ2-5, with D tentatively TRBD1 (7 bases). The CDR3 runs 16 residues. Germline CDR1 SSHAT, CDR2 FNYEAQ (reference sequence). The CDR3 DNA reads as TGTGCTAGCAGCTTAGTCACCACAACAGGGGAGGTGACCCAGTACTTC. This codes for CASSLVTTTGEVTQYF.